This T cell receptor (beta chain) was sequenced during a study of blood T cell repertoires in COVID-19. Patients of the Seattle cohort, enrolled during active infection, were followed longitudinally. The CDR3 is 13 residues long. V was shortened by 6 bases and J by 6 bases, with 11 bases between the two germline ends. Germline loops: CDR1 MNHEY, CDR2 SVGAGI. Sequenced by immunoSEQ multiplex PCR; TCRdb stores in-frame clones only, minus some. The sample carries about 420,000 clones, 70% to 90% recorded once. The clonotype comes from a man between 18 and 29 years old with COVID-19, enrolled during active disease. The J gene is TRBJ2-2, the V gene TRBV6-5, with D perhaps matching TRBD1 (7 bases). Sample: peripheral blood. CDR3 in amino acids: CASSRGVAGELFF. DNA of the CDR3: TGTGCCAGCAGCAGGGGGGTCGCCGGGGAGCTGTTTTTT.